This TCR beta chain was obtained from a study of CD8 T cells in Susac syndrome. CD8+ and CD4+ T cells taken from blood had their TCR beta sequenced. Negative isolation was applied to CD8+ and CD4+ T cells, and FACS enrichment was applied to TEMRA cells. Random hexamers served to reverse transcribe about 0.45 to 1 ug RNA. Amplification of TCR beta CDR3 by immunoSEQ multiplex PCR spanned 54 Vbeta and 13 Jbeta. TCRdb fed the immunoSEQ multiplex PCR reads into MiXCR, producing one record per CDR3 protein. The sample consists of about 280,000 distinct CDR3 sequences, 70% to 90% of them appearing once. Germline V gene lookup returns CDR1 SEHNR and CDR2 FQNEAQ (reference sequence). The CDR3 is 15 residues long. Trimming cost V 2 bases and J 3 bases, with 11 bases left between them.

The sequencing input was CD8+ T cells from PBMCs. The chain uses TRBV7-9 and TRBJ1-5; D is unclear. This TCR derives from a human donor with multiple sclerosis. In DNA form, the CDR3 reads TGTGCCAGCAGCTTAAAACGGGTTCTCAATCAGCCCCAGCATTTT. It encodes CASSLKRVLNQPQHF.